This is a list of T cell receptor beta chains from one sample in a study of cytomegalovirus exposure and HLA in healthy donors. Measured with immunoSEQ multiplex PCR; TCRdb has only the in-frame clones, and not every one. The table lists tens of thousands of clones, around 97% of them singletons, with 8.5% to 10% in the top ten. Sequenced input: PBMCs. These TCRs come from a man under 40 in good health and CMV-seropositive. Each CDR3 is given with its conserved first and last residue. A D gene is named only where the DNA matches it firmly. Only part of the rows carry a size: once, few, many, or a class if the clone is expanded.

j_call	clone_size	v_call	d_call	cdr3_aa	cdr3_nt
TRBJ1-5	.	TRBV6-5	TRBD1	CASSGDRGGQPQHF	TGTGCCAGCAGTGGGGACAGGGGAGGCCAGCCCCAGCATTTT
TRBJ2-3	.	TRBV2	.	CASSVTGRDSRVTTDTQYF	TGTGCCAGCAGTGTCACCGGGCGGGACTCGCGAGTGACGACAGATACGCAGTATTTT
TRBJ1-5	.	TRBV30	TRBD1	CAWSVGQGGQPQHF	TGTGCCTGGAGTGTAGGACAGGGCGGACAGCCCCAGCATTTT
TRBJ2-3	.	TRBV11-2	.	CASSFARGSLSDTQYF	TGTGCCAGCAGCTTTGCTAGGGGGAGCTTGTCAGATACGCAGTATTTT
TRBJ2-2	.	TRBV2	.	CASTGGGGVTGELFF	TGTGCCAGCACGGGTGGCGGGGGCGTTACCGGGGAGCTGTTTTTT
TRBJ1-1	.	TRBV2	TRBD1	CASTGTALNTEAFF	TGTGCCAGCACTGGGACAGCCTTGAACACTGAAGCTTTCTTT
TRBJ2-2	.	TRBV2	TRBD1	CASSLDRTNTGELFF	TGTGCCAGCAGCCTGGACAGGACTAACACCGGGGAGCTGTTTTTT
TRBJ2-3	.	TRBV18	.	CASSPVEDTQYF	TGTGCCAGCTCACCAGTAGAAGATACGCAGTATTTT
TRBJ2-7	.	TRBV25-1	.	CASSVNLRYEQYF	TGTGCCAGCAGTGTTAACCTACGGTACGAGCAGTACTTC
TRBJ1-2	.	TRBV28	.	CASDRPGGGYTF	TGTGCCAGCGACCGGCCGGGTGGGGGCTACACCTTC
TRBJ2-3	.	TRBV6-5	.	CASSPRLANTDTQYF	TGTGCCAGCAGTCCCCGGCTAGCGAACACAGATACGCAGTATTTT
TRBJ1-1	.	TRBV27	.	CASRGVSSLNTEAFF	TGTGCCAGCAGAGGGGTTTCTTCACTTAACACTGAAGCTTTCTTT
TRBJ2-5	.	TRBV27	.	CASSLSGGGEETQYF	TGTGCCAGCAGTTTATCGGGAGGGGGGGAAGAGACCCAGTACTTC
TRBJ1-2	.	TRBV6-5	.	CASSSNTGSRVGTF	TGTGCCAGCAGTTCTAATACAGGGTCCCGGGTAGGCACCTTC
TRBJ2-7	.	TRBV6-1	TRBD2	CASSKRESVEQYF	TGTGCCAGCAGCAAGCGGGAGTCGGTCGAGCAGTACTTC
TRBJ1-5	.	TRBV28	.	CASSLGDLPNQPQHF	TGTGCCAGCAGTTTGGGAGACCTACCCAATCAGCCCCAGCATTTT
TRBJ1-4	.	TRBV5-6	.	CASSLVGAVGEKLFF	TGTGCCAGCAGCTTGGTGGGGGCGGTTGGTGAAAAACTGTTTTTT
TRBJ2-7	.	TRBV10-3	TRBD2	CAISESGGRASGNEQYF	TGTGCCATCAGTGAGTCGGGCGGGAGGGCCTCTGGAAACGAGCAGTACTTC
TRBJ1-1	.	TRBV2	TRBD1	CASSYRGLNTEAFF	TGTGCCAGCAGTTACAGGGGGCTAAACACTGAAGCTTTCTTT
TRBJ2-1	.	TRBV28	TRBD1	CASRTKGAIYNEQFF	TGTGCCAGCAGAACTAAGGGGGCTATTTACAATGAGCAGTTCTTC
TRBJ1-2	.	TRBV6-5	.	CASSSLYRDTNGYTF	TGTGCCAGCAGTTCCCTGTACCGGGACACCAATGGCTACACCTTC
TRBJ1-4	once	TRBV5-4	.	CASSPGWGEKLFF	TGTGCCAGCAGCCCAGGGTGGGGAGAAAAACTGTTTTTT
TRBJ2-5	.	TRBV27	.	CASSLLGRRETQYF	TGTGCCAGCAGTTTATTAGGGAGGAGGGAGACCCAGTACTTC
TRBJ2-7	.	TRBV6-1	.	CASSEWVGGRGAYEQYF	TGTGCCAGCAGTGAATGGGTCGGGGGAAGGGGTGCCTACGAGCAGTACTTC
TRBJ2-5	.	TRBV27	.	CASKRQETQYF	TGTGCCAGCAAGCGCCAAGAGACCCAGTACTTC
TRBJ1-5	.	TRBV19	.	CASSIDLGLNQPQHF	TGTGCCAGTAGTATAGATCTTGGCCTCAATCAGCCCCAGCATTTT
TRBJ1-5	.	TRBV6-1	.	CASSEVASGQPQHF	TGTGCCAGCAGTGAAGTGGCCTCGGGGCAGCCCCAGCATTTT
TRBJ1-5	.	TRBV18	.	CASSLENSSNQPQHF	TGTGCCAGCTCACTCGAGAATTCAAGCAATCAGCCCCAGCATTTT
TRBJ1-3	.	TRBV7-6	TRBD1	CASSRGDRAYSGNTIYF	TGTGCCAGCAGCCGAGGTGACAGGGCATACTCTGGAAACACCATATATTTT
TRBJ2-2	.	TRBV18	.	CASSPANTGELFF	TGTGCCAGCTCACCCGCGAACACCGGGGAGCTGTTTTTT
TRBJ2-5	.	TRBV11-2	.	CASSLDPRALMETQYF	TGTGCCAGCAGCTTAGATCCGCGCGCCCTGATGGAGACCCAGTACTTC
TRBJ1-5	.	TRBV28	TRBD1	CASSSQTGGGYSNQPQHF	TGTGCCAGCAGCTCCCAGACAGGGGGGGGTTATAGCAATCAGCCCCAGCATTTT
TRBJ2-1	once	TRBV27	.	CASSLQGIGEQFF	TGTGCCAGCAGTTTACAGGGTATAGGTGAGCAGTTCTTC
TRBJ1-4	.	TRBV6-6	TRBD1	CASLGVRGRRDEKLFF	TGTGCCAGCCTTGGGGTCAGGGGGCGCAGGGATGAAAAACTGTTTTTT
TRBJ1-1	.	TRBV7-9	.	CASSHNRPGAFF	TGTGCCAGCAGCCACAACAGGCCAGGCGCTTTCTTT
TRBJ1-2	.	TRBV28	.	CASSSPFGQGAMMGPF	.
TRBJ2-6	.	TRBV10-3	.	CAISEGPRAGANVLTF	TGTGCCATCAGTGAAGGTCCGAGGGCAGGGGCCAACGTCCTGACTTTC
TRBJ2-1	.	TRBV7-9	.	CASSIPGNEQFF	TGTGCCAGCAGCATACCCGGCAATGAGCAGTTCTTC